One T cell receptor (beta chain) is described in this entry. Sequencing of TCR beta was undertaken in CD8+ and CD4+ T cells derived from blood. The data derive from a study of CD8 T cells in Susac syndrome. Reverse transcription used about 0.45 to 1 ug RNA and random hexamers. An immunoSEQ multiplex PCR amplified TCR beta CDR3 over 54 Vbeta and 13 Jbeta. One entry per CDR3 protein, called by TCRdb with MiXCR from the immunoSEQ multiplex PCR reads. The sample lists about 120,000 distinct CDR3 sequences, 94% occurring once. Sequenced: CD4+ T cells from PBMCs. This TCR was recovered from a human donor in good health.

This chain's CDR3 is CASSQFQGVTEAFF. CDR3 bases: TGTGCCAGCAGCCAGTTCCAGGGTGTAACTGAAGCTTTCTTT. The J gene is TRBJ1-1, the V gene TRBV14, with D perhaps matching TRBD1 (5 bases). Germline values: CDR1 SGHDN, CDR2 FVKESK. The CDR3 has 14 residues. Deletions cut 3 bases from V and 5 bases from J, with 13 bases between.